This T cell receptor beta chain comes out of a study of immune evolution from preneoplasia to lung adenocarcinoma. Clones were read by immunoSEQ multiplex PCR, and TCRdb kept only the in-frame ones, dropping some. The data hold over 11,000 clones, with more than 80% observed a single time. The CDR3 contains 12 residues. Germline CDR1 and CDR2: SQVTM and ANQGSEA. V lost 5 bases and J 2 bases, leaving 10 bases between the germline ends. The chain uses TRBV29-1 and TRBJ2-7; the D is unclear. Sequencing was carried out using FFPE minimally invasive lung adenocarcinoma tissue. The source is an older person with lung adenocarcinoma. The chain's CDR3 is CSVILDPYEQYF. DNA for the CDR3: TGCAGCGTTATCCTAGATCCCTACGAGCAGTACTTC.